Listed below are T cell receptor beta chains from one sample, sequenced in a study of cytomegalovirus exposure and HLA in healthy donors. Repertoires were generated with immunoSEQ multiplex PCR, while TCRdb's copy carries only in-frame clones and drops some. The table records some 93,000 clones, approximately 83% of them present only once. Sequenced material: PBMCs. The receptors were gathered from a man over 45 in good health and CMV-seronegative. The CDR3 runs from the conserved cysteine through the conserved F or W. Fields, in order: V gene, clone size, D gene, J gene, CDR3 protein, CDR3 DNA. D genes are given only for firm matches. Clone size appears in some rows only: once, few, many, or a class for an expanded clone.

V gene: TRBV7-2; clone size: few; D gene: TRBD2; J gene: TRBJ2-5; CDR3 protein: CASSLFASGRARSVATQYF; CDR3 DNA: TGTGCCAGCAGCTTATTTGCTAGCGGGAGAGCCCGTTCGGTAGCGACCCAGTACTTC
V gene: TRBV7-9; clone size: .; D gene: .; J gene: TRBJ2-5; CDR3 protein: CASSQRGGRETQYF; CDR3 DNA: TGTGCCAGCAGCCAAAGGGGGGGGCGCGAGACCCAGTACTTC
V gene: TRBV28; clone size: .; D gene: TRBD2; J gene: TRBJ2-5; CDR3 protein: CASSLGGGRQETQYF; CDR3 DNA: TGTGCCAGCAGTCTCGGGGGGGGGAGGCAAGAGACCCAGTACTTC
V gene: TRBV7-9; clone size: .; D gene: .; J gene: TRBJ2-3; CDR3 protein: CASSTDPGTTQYF; CDR3 DNA: TGTGCCAGCAGCACCGACCCAGGAACTACGCAGTATTTT
V gene: TRBV2; clone size: few; D gene: TRBD1; J gene: TRBJ1-1; CDR3 protein: CASTGQGGTEAFF; CDR3 DNA: TGTGCCAGCACTGGACAGGGGGGGACTGAAGCTTTCTTT
V gene: TRBV6-1; clone size: .; D gene: .; J gene: TRBJ2-4; CDR3 protein: CASSPGGNVPARDF; CDR3 DNA: TGTGCCAGCAGCCCGGGCGGGAACGTCCCTGCTCGGGACTTC
V gene: TRBV28; clone size: .; D gene: TRBD1; J gene: TRBJ2-7; CDR3 protein: CASVGDRGSYEQYF; CDR3 DNA: TGTGCCAGTGTGGGGGACAGGGGTTCTTACGAGCAGTACTTC
V gene: TRBV7-3; clone size: .; D gene: .; J gene: TRBJ2-3; CDR3 protein: CASSLNRVIGTDTQYF; CDR3 DNA: TGTGCCAGCAGCTTAAATCGGGTTATTGGAACAGATACGCAGTATTTT
V gene: TRBV5-4; clone size: .; D gene: .; J gene: TRBJ2-7; CDR3 protein: CASSFSGTGAYEQYF; CDR3 DNA: TGTGCCAGCAGCTTCTCGGGCACAGGAGCCTACGAGCAGTACTTC
V gene: TRBV4-3; clone size: .; D gene: .; J gene: TRBJ2-7; CDR3 protein: CASSQEARGGYEQYF; CDR3 DNA: TGCGCCAGCAGCCAAGAAGCCAGGGGTGGGTACGAGCAGTACTTC
V gene: TRBV7-9; clone size: .; D gene: TRBD1; J gene: TRBJ2-7; CDR3 protein: CASSTWDRAVYEQYF; CDR3 DNA: TGTGCCAGCAGCACGTGGGACAGGGCTGTCTACGAGCAGTACTTC
V gene: TRBV11-3; clone size: .; D gene: .; J gene: TRBJ2-7; CDR3 protein: CASSLDGARYEQYF; CDR3 DNA: TGTGCCAGCAGCTTAGATGGGGCGCGCTACGAGCAGTACTTC
V gene: TRBV6-5; clone size: .; D gene: TRBD2; J gene: TRBJ2-7; CDR3 protein: CASSYSTGEGLYEQYF; CDR3 DNA: TGTGCCAGCAGTTACTCAACGGGGGAGGGCCTCTACGAGCAGTACTTC
V gene: TRBV7-2; clone size: .; D gene: .; J gene: TRBJ1-1; CDR3 protein: CASSFRQNTEAFF; CDR3 DNA: TGTGCCAGCAGCTTCAGGCAGAACACTGAAGCTTTCTTT
V gene: TRBV30; clone size: .; D gene: .; J gene: TRBJ2-7; CDR3 protein: CAWSVTGDEQYF; CDR3 DNA: TGTGCCTGGAGTGTTACGGGGGACGAGCAGTACTTC
V gene: TRBV11-2; clone size: .; D gene: TRBD1; J gene: TRBJ1-1; CDR3 protein: CASSLGLQGTEAFF; CDR3 DNA: TGTGCCAGCAGCTTAGGTCTACAGGGGACCGAAGCTTTCTTT
V gene: TRBV29-1; clone size: once; D gene: .; J gene: TRBJ2-7; CDR3 protein: CSVRSPPYEQYF; CDR3 DNA: TGCAGCGTGAGGAGCCCCCCCTACGAGCAGTACTTC
V gene: TRBV10-2; clone size: few; D gene: .; J gene: TRBJ1-2; CDR3 protein: CASSEISGTNYGYTF; CDR3 DNA: TGCGCCAGCAGTGAGATTTCGGGGACTAACTATGGCTACACCTTC
V gene: TRBV28; clone size: .; D gene: TRBD2; J gene: TRBJ2-1; CDR3 protein: CASQTHLADPNEQFF; CDR3 DNA: TGTGCCAGCCAAACCCATCTAGCGGACCCAAATGAGCAGTTCTTC
V gene: TRBV13; clone size: .; D gene: TRBD1; J gene: TRBJ1-5; CDR3 protein: CASSSGTGQPQHF; CDR3 DNA: TGTGCCAGCAGTTCCGGGACAGGTCAGCCCCAGCATTTT
V gene: TRBV28; clone size: .; D gene: TRBD2; J gene: TRBJ2-3; CDR3 protein: CASSFSGQHSTDTQYF; CDR3 DNA: TGTGCCAGCAGTTTTAGCGGGCAACATAGCACAGATACGCAGTATTTT
V gene: TRBV19; clone size: .; D gene: .; J gene: TRBJ2-3; CDR3 protein: CASSIGRGSSTDTQYF; CDR3 DNA: TGTGCCAGTAGTATAGGTCGGGGATCTAGCACAGATACGCAGTATTTT
V gene: TRBV28; clone size: once; D gene: .; J gene: TRBJ2-7; CDR3 protein: CASKVSSSYEQYF; CDR3 DNA: TGTGCCAGCAAAGTTTCGAGCTCCTACGAGCAGTACTTC
V gene: TRBV28; clone size: .; D gene: .; J gene: TRBJ1-1; CDR3 protein: CASSPASGRLAAAFF; CDR3 DNA: TGTGCCAGCAGTCCAGCCTCGGGGCGTCTAGCGGCTGCTTTCTTT
V gene: TRBV7-3; clone size: .; D gene: TRBD2; J gene: TRBJ2-7; CDR3 protein: CASSPLLAGMNEQYF; CDR3 DNA: TGTGCCAGCAGCCCCCTCTTAGCGGGAATGAACGAGCAGTACTTC
V gene: TRBV19; clone size: .; D gene: .; J gene: TRBJ1-1; CDR3 protein: CASSGRVNTEAFF; CDR3 DNA: TGTGCCAGTAGTGGCCGGGTTAACACTGAAGCTTTCTTT
V gene: TRBV11-2; clone size: .; D gene: .; J gene: TRBJ2-3; CDR3 protein: CASSRSAGAGTDTQYF; CDR3 DNA: TGTGCCAGCAGCCGGAGTGCGGGTGCAGGCACAGATACGCAGTATTTT
V gene: TRBV5-5; clone size: few; D gene: .; J gene: TRBJ2-1; CDR3 protein: CASIPTGKYEQFF; CDR3 DNA: TGTGCCAGCATTCCGACCGGGAAATATGAGCAGTTCTTC
V gene: TRBV4-1; clone size: .; D gene: .; J gene: TRBJ1-1; CDR3 protein: CASSQGAGVTEAFF; CDR3 DNA: TGCGCCAGCAGCCAAGGGGCAGGGGTCACTGAAGCTTTCTTT
V gene: TRBV21-1; clone size: .; D gene: .; J gene: TRBJ2-5; CDR3 protein: CASSKVSRLDTRGGGTQYF; CDR3 DNA: TGTGCCAGCAGCAAAGTATCACGTCTGGATACAAGGGGTGGTGGGACCCAGTACTTC
V gene: TRBV5-1; clone size: few; D gene: .; J gene: TRBJ2-1; CDR3 protein: CASKGGGSYNEQFF; CDR3 DNA: TGCGCCAGCAAAGGTGGCGGGTCTTACAATGAGCAGTTCTTC
V gene: TRBV7-3; clone size: .; D gene: .; J gene: TRBJ2-5; CDR3 protein: CASSLGRGETQYF; CDR3 DNA: TGTGCCAGCAGCCTAGGACGGGGGGAGACCCAGTACTTC